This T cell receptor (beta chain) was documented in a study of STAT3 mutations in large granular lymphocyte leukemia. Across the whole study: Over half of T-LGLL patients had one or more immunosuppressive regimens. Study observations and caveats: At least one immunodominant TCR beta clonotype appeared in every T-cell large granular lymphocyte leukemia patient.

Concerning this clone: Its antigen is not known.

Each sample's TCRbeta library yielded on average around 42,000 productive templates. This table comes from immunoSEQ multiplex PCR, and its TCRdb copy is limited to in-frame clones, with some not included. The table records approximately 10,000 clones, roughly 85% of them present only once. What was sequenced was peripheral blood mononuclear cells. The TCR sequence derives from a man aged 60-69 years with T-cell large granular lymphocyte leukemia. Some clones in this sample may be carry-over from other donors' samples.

The CDR3: CASSLEVAGVRAEQYF. DNA of the CDR3: TGTGCCAGCAGCTTGGAAGTTGCAGGGGTAAGGGCCGAGCAGTACTTC. This chain links TRBV5-4 with TRBJ2-7; weak D call: TRBD1 (6 bases). From germline, CDR1 is SGHNT and CDR2 YYREEE (reference sequence). Trimming shortened V by 0 bases and J by 6 bases, and 19 bases separated the two germline ends. This CDR3 is built from 16 residues.